This TCR beta chain was obtained from a study of T cells in Graves' hyperthyroidism and ophthalmopathy. Study-level information: Peripheral blood sampling occurred at initial diagnosis, before any treatment. Study-wide results and limits: Prediction of ophthalmopathy progression came a median about 6 months pre-onset.

Details on this clonotype: Its antigen is not known.

This CDR3 spans 15 amino acids. Trimming took 4 bases from V and 4 from J, leaving 14 bases between them. The germline V gene has CDR1 MNHGY and CDR2 SVAAGI. Regions amplified from RNA transcripts were the TCR beta CDR3 regions. HTBI primers drove first-round RT-PCR of the TCR CDR3. TCRdb recomputed calls from the multiplex PCR reads with MiXCR, one row per CDR3 protein. The profile shows 500,000 or so distinct CDR3 sequences, approximately 17% of them singletons. Ophthalmopathy patients all had a Clinical Activity Score of at least 3, a NOSPECS grade of at least 4 and disease under 3 months old. Thyroid ultrasound and orbital computed tomography, with clinical symptoms and serum thyroxine and TRAb, informed diagnoses.

The source is a young woman with Graves' ophthalmopathy. This chain links TRBV6-9 with TRBJ2-1, with D uncertain. What was sequenced was blood. The CDR3 coding sequence is TGTGCCAGCAGTTCCAAGGGAAATCCATACAATGAGCAGTTCTTC. This gives the protein CASSSKGNPYNEQFF.